This T cell receptor beta chain stems from a study of blood T cell repertoires in COVID-19. As for the study in general: Spain, Italy and the United States supplied samples that represented acute and convalescent COVID-19.

Original data processing: Amplification from reference gene primers served as the basis for estimated nucleated cell counts. Assay used: immunoSEQ multiplex PCR; TCRdb lists only in-frame clones, some missing. The V and J calls and clone size come from that table; D and trimming were worked out from the DNA. The sample comprises roughly 62,000 clones, more than 65% of which are singletons, and around 21% rests with the top ten. The CDR3 has 13 residues. V was pared by 5 bases and J by 1 base, with 1 base of the junction left unmatched. Germline CDR1 SNHLY, CDR2 FYNNEI. The TCR sequence derives from a woman of 80 years or more with active or convalescent COVID-19. V and J are TRBV2 and TRBJ1-1, with TRBD1 matching 7 bases. Source material: peripheral blood. The CDR3 is CASSRQGNTEAFF. The DNA for the CDR3 is TGTGCCAGCAGTCGACAGGGGAACACTGAAGCTTTCTTT.